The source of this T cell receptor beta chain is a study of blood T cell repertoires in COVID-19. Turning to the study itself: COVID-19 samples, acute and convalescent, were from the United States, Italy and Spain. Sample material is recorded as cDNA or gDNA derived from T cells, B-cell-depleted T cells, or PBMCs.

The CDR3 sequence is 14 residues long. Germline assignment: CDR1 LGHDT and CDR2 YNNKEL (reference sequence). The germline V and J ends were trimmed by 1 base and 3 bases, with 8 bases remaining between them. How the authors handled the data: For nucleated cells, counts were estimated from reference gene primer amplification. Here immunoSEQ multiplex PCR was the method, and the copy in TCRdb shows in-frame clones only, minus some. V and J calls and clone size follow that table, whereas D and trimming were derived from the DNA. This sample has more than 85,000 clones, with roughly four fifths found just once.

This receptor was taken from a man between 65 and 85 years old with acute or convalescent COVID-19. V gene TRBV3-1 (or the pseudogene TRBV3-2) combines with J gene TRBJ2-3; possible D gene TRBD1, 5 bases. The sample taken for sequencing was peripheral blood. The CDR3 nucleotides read TGTGCCAGCAGCCAAGGGGGCGGTACAGATACGCAGTATTTT. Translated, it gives CASSQGGGTDTQYF.